These 20 T cell receptor beta chains originate from one sample sequenced in a study of graft-versus-host responses after intestinal transplantation. The method was immunoSEQ multiplex PCR; TCRdb's version includes in-frame clones alone and lacks a portion of them. The sample has some 26,000 clones; roughly 94% are singletons. The sample here was PBMCs, taken 156 days after intestinal transplant. Receptors were obtained from a human patient who received an intestinal transplant, so some T cells may come from the graft donor.

V and J are TRBV5-4 and TRBJ2-7; D is uncertain. The V end was cut by 0 bases, the J end by 5 bases, with 12 bases between. Looked up from germline, CDR1 is SGHNT and CDR2 is YYREEE (reference sequence). The CDR3 is 14 residues long. CDR3 residues: CASSLERVRNEQYF. CDR3 DNA sequence: TGTGCCAGCAGCTTGGAAAGGGTACGGAACGAGCAGTACTTC. The full variable domain, in which reference TRBV5-4 and TRBJ2-7 provide the parts outside the CDR3, is ETGVTQSPTHLIKTRGQQVTLRCSSQSGHNTVSWYQQALGQGPQFIFQYYREEENGRGNFPPRFSGLQFPNYSSELNVNALELDDSALYLCASSLERVRNEQYFGPGTRLTVT.

The V call is TRBV6-6, the J call TRBJ1-1; 7 bases match TRBD1. Losses at the gene ends were 1 base for V and 2 bases for J; bases not matched to a gene: 4. The germline gives CDR1 MNHNY, CDR2 SVGAGI (reference sequence). This CDR3 is built from 15 residues. The CDR3 sequence: CASSYFRGGNTEAFF. CDR3 DNA: TGTGCCAGCAGTTACTTCAGGGGGGGAAACACTGAAGCTTTCTTT.

V gene TRBV4-3 combines with J gene TRBJ2-7, with D tentatively TRBD1 or TRBD2 (5 bases each). Germline assignment: CDR1 LGHNA and CDR2 YSLEER. V shed 1 base and J shed 2 bases, with 12 bases lying between them. This CDR3 is built from 15 residues. CDR3 residues: CASSQGMGDPYEQYF. For the CDR3, the DNA is TGCGCCAGCAGCCAAGGAATGGGGGACCCCTACGAGCAGTACTTC.

The chain couples TRBV13 to TRBJ2-1; TRBD1 matches at 9 bases. This CDR3 has 16 residues. Germline V gene sequence: CDR1 PRHDT, CDR2 FYEKMQ (reference sequence). V lost 5 bases to trimming and J lost 8 bases; unmatched junction nucleotides: 13. This CDR3 reads CASSTPQDRGPYEQFF. CDR3 nucleotide sequence: TGTGCCAGCAGCACCCCCCAGGACAGGGGCCCGTATGAGCAGTTCTTC.

The chain couples TRBV30 to TRBJ1-2; D might be TRBD1 (6 bases). The CDR3 covers 14 residues. Trimming stripped 5 bases from V and 6 bases from J, with 19 bases between. Germline V gene data show CDR1 as GTSNPN and CDR2 as SVGIG (reference sequence). This chain's CDR3 is CAWGETGTINGYTF. For the CDR3, the DNA is TGTGCCTGGGGAGAGACCGGGACAATAAATGGCTACACCTTC.

The gene calls are TRBV25-1 and TRBJ2-5; possible D gene TRBD2, 5 bases. The length of the CDR3 is 14 residues. The V and J ends lost 4 bases and 5 bases respectively, with 14 bases between them. The germline V gene encodes CDR1 MGHDK and CDR2 SYGVNS. CDR3 DNA: TGTGCCAGCAGTGGGCCCCCGGGGATTGAGACCCAGTACTTC. Translating gives CASSGPPGIETQYF. The full variable domain, rest sourced from reference TRBV25-1 and TRBJ2-5, is EADIYQTPRYLVIGTGKKITLECSQTMGHDKMYWYQQDPGMELHLIHYSYGVNSTEKGDLSSESTVSRIRTEHFPLTLESARPSHTSQYLCASSGPPGIETQYFGPGTRLLVL.

V gene TRBV30 combines with J gene TRBJ1-1; D call uncertain. Per the germline V gene, CDR1 is GTSNPN and CDR2 is SVGIG (reference sequence). Trimming took off 3 bases at V and 0 bases at J, with 8 bases between the two ends. There are 13 residues in the CDR3. Written as DNA, the CDR3 is TGTGCCTGGAGCGTACAGATGAACACTGAAGCTTTCTTT. Protein sequence: CAWSVQMNTEAFF.

This chain connects TRBV7-6 to TRBJ2-1; 8 bases map to TRBD1. CDR1 is SGHVS, CDR2 FNYEAQ, per germline. The CDR3 covers 13 residues. V shed 4 bases and J 14 bases; nucleotides not matched to a gene: 10. The CDR3, as DNA: TGTGCCAGCAGCTCGGACAGGGTAGGGCTAAAGTTCTTC. Translating gives CASSSDRVGLKFF.

J is TRBJ2-2 and V is TRBV6-5; D possibly uses TRBD1 or TRBD2 (5 bases each). The germline V and J ends were trimmed by 5 bases and 0 bases, with 10 bases remaining between them. Germline V gene sequence: CDR1 MNHEY, CDR2 SVGAGI. This CDR3 spans 15 amino acids. The chain's CDR3 is CASSPGTSNTGELFF. The CDR3, as DNA: TGTGCCAGCAGTCCCGGGACGTCGAACACCGGGGAGCTGTTTTTT.

The J gene is TRBJ2-7, the V gene TRBV7-8; 11 nucleotides agree with TRBD2. Germline trimming cut 5 bases from V and 3 bases from J; bases unmatched to any gene: 6. The CDR3 contains 15 residues. CDR1 is SGHVS and CDR2 is FQNEAQ in the germline V gene. CDR3 in amino acids: CASSTLAGGNYEQYF. CDR3 bases: TGTGCCAGCAGCACTCTAGCGGGGGGTAACTACGAGCAGTACTTC.

The CDR3 DNA sequence: TGTGCCAGCAGTGTTGATTGGTCGGGGGGCACTGAAGCTTTCTTT. Translation gives CASSVDWSGGTEAFF. The chain links TRBV6-1 to TRBJ1-1; possible D gene TRBD1, 5 bases. Trimming shortened V by 4 bases and J by 4 bases, and 16 bases separated the two germline ends. The CDR3 runs to 15 residues. Germline V CDR1 and CDR2: MNHNS, SASEGT.

This clone came up a few times. The chain employs TRBV5-4 and TRBJ1-6; 9 bases line up with TRBD1. The CDR3 has 16 amino acids. The V gene's germline CDR1 is SGHNT and CDR2 YYREEE (reference sequence). Trimming took 3 bases from V and 3 from J; bases not matched to a gene: 4. The DNA for the CDR3 is TGTGCCAGCAGCTCGGGACAGGGCCACTATAATTCACCCCTCCACTTT. The encoded protein is CASSSGQGHYNSPLHF.

Of note for this clone: The junction differs from germline at one of its ends, possibly a read error. The J gene is TRBJ2-7, the V gene TRBV6-5, with D perhaps TRBD2 (6 bases). The CDR3 contains 12 residues. Germline-derived CDR1 and CDR2 are MNHEY and SVGAGI. The CDR3 loop is CASSSSGTEYNF. The DNA for the CDR3 is TGTGCCAGCAGTTCGTCGGGGACTGAATATAACTTC.

This chain joins TRBV11-2 and TRBJ1-2; D may be TRBD1 (6 bases). Trimming left V 3 bases short and J 10 bases short, with 15 bases between. CDR1 SGHAT and CDR2 FQNNGV come from the germline V gene. This CDR3 contains 13 residues. CDR3 DNA: TGTGCCAGCAGCTTCGGGACATCCCTCGACTACACCTTC. Its protein is CASSFGTSLDYTF.

The V call is TRBV7-3, the J call TRBJ2-3; 9 positions match TRBD2. The germline V gene has CDR1 SGHTA and CDR2 FQGTGA. Trimming removed 1 base from V and 4 bases from J; junction bases left unmatched: 3. The CDR3 length is 15 residues. CDR3 sequence reads: CASSLSGGASDTQYF. The CDR3 nucleotides read TGTGCCAGCAGCTTAAGCGGGGGGGCCTCAGATACGCAGTATTTT.

This chain connects TRBV7-9 to TRBJ2-3; 8 positions match TRBD2. Germline CDR1 is SEHNR and CDR2 is FQNEAQ (reference sequence). The CDR3 is 17 amino acids. Germline trimming cut 5 bases from V and 1 base from J; bases unmatched to any gene: 11. DNA for the CDR3: TGTGCCAGCAGCGCCACCGAGACTAGCGACCGCACAGATACGCAGTATTTT. It translates to CASSATETSDRTDTQYF.

The V gene is TRBV7-8, the J gene TRBJ2-1, with D perhaps TRBD2 (5 bases). CDR1 and CDR2 from the germline V gene are SGHVS and FQNEAQ. CDR3 size: 11 residues. Trimming stripped 4 bases from V and 9 bases from J, with 7 bases between. CDR3 loop: CASSSGSEQFF. CDR3 DNA: TGTGCCAGCAGCTCGGGGAGTGAGCAGTTCTTC.

J is TRBJ2-7 and V is TRBV2, with TRBD2 matching over 8 bases. The CDR3 is 14 amino acids. CDR1 is SNHLY, CDR2 FYNNEI, per germline. The V gene end was trimmed by 7 bases and the J gene end by 4 bases; junction bases not matched to a gene: 9. DNA for the CDR3: TGTGCCAGCACCAGCGGGAGTATTCGTTACGAGCAGTACTTC. Translation: CASTSGSIRYEQYF.

The chain links TRBV28 to TRBJ2-2; D remains ambiguous. CDR1 and CDR2 from the germline V gene are MDHEN and SYDVKM. The CDR3 has 15 residues. Trimming shortened V by 7 bases and J by 0 bases, and 12 bases separated the two germline ends. The CDR3, as DNA: TGTGCCAGCATTTCTTCGGCTACGAACACCGGGGAGCTGTTTTTT. Translation gives CASISSATNTGELFF.

This clone is a singleton in its sample. The chain recombines TRBV30 with TRBJ2-4; 9 bases match TRBD2. The CDR3 contains 18 residues. Germline V gene sequence: CDR1 GTSNPN, CDR2 SVGIG (reference sequence). Trimming at V came to 0 bases and at J to 3 bases, leaving 12 bases not matched to a gene. CDR3 in amino acids: CAWSVRMGSGGGKNIQYF. Here the CDR3 DNA reads TGTGCCTGGAGTGTACGGATGGGTAGCGGGGGAGGCAAAAACATTCAGTACTTC.